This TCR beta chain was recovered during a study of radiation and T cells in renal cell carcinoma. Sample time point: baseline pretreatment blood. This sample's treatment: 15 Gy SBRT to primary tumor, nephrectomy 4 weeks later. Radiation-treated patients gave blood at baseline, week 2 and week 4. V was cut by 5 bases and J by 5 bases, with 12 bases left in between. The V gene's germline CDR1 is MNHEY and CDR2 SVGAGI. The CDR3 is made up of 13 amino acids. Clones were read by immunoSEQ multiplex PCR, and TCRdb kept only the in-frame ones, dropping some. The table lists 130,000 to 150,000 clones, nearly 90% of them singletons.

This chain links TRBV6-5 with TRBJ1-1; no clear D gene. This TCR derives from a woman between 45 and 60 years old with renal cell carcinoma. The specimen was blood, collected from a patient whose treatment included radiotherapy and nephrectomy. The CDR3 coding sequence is TGTGCCAGCAGTCCTCTATTCGGTACTGAAGCTTTCTTT. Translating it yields CASSPLFGTEAFF.